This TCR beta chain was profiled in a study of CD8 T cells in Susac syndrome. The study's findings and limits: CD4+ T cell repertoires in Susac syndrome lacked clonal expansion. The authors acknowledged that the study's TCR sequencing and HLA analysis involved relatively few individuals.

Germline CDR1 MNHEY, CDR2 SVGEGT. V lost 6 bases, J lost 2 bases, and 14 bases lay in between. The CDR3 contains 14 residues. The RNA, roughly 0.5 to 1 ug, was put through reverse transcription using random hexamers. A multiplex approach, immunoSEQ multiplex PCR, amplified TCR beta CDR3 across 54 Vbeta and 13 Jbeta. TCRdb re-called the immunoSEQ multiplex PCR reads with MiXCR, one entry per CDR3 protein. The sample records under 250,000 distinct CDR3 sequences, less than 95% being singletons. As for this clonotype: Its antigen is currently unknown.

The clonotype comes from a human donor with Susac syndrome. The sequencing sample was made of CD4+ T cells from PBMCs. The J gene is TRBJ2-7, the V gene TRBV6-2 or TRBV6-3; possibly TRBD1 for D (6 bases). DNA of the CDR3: TGTGCCAGCAGCCCAGGGGATCTTACCTACGAGCAGTACTTC. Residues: CASSPGDLTYEQYF.